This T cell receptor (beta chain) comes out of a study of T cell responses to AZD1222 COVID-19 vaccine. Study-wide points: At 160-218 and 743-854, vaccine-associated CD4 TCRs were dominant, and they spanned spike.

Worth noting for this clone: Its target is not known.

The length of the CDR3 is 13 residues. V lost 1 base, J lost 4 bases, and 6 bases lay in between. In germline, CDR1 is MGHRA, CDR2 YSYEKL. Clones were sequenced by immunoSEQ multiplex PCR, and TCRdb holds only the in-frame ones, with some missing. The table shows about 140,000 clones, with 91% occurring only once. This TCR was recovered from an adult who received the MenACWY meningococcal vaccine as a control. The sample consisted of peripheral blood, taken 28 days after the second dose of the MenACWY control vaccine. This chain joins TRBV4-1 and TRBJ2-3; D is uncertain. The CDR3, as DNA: TGCGCCAGCAGCCAAGGTAGGCCAGATACGCAGTATTTT. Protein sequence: CASSQGRPDTQYF.